The present T cell receptor beta chain was sequenced within a study of regulatory T cells in long-lasting Graves disease. Time point defined: persistent/refractory GD, antithyroid drugs over 5 years with positive TRAb. RNA extracted from PBMCs served as the sequencing template. V shed 5 bases and J shed 5 bases, with 12 bases lying between them. Germline V lookup: CDR1 SGHDN, CDR2 FVKESK. This CDR3 contains 13 residues. According to the study, TCR beta libraries were built with iRepertoire HTBI primers and CDR3-region Arm-PCR. MiXCR, applied by TCRdb to the multiplex PCR reads, yields one record per CDR3 protein. The table shows about 290,000 distinct CDR3 sequences, with 20% to 25% occurring only once.

This sequence originates from a female donor with Graves disease. The sequences come from peripheral blood mononuclear cells (PBMCs), collected when the disease was refractory, from a patient treated with antithyroid drugs. The chain is built from TRBV14 and TRBJ2-5, with D possibly matching TRBD2 (5 bases). CDR3 in amino acids: CASSFQRGETQYF. CDR3 in DNA: TGTGCCAGCAGCTTTCAGAGAGGGGAGACCCAGTACTTC. Complete variable domain (other parts from reference TRBV14 and TRBJ2-5): EAGVTQFPSHSVIEKGQTVTLRCDPISGHDNLYWYRRVMGKEIKFLLHFVKESKQDESGMPNNRFLAERTGGTYSTLKVQPAELEDSGVYFCASSFQRGETQYFGPGTRLLVL.